This is a list of T cell receptor beta chains from one sample in a study of post-analysis software for immune sequencing data. TCRdb independently ran MiXCR on the PCR reads; one entry per CDR3 protein. The sample shows more than 350,000 distinct CDR3 sequences, approximately 42% of them seen only once. Source material: blood. The receptor source for this set is a girl aged 2 to 9 with multiple sclerosis. CDR3s include the opening cysteine and the closing phenylalanine or tryptophan. The order of the fields is D gene, V gene, CDR3 length, J gene, CDR3 protein. D genes are given only for firm matches.

-,TRBV5-6,13,TRBJ2-3,CASRVFGTDTQYF
TRBD2,TRBV3-1,17,TRBJ2-3,CASSPSSGGVYGDTQYF
-,TRBV2,14,TRBJ1-6,CASSDNNRGSPLHF
-,TRBV6-5,13,-,CASTAGQSDEQYF
TRBD1,TRBV9,15,TRBJ1-2,CASSATSGGGYGYTF
TRBD1,TRBV29-1,14,TRBJ2-3,CSVETGTGTDTLYF
TRBD1,TRBV6-5,16,TRBJ1-1,CASSYSRQGFGEGAFF
TRBD2,TRBV5-6,15,TRBJ2-3,CASSSGSGTRDTQYF
-,TRBV7-3,15,TRBJ1-1,CASRLGAAPNTEAFF
TRBD1,TRBV11-2,15,TRBJ2-5,CASSLLVGQGIGQYF
TRBD2,TRBV15,16,TRBJ2-5,CATSRDRLAGQETQYF
TRBD1,TRBV11-2,16,TRBJ1-2,CASSLRQGTPRYGYTF
TRBD1,TRBV7-8,16,TRBJ2-7,CASSTSGQGSSYEQYF
-,TRBV24-1,12,TRBJ1-1,CATSEVTHEAFF
TRBD1,TRBV5-4,14,TRBJ2-7,CASSTYRGDHEQYF
-,TRBV4-2,15,TRBJ2-7,CASSPGTLGPYEQYF
-,TRBV18,11,TRBJ2-5,CASSTPGTQYF
TRBD2,TRBV28,13,TRBJ2-7,CASSPGGHYEQYF
TRBD1,TRBV7-9,14,TRBJ2-7,CASKPRDRGYEQYF
-,TRBV6-5,15,TRBJ1-4,CASSRDRSSFEKLFF
-,TRBV18,14,-,CASSPPNSGGEQYF
-,TRBV6-6,13,TRBJ1-2,CASSPGGVYGYTF
TRBD2,TRBV5-1,16,TRBJ2-7,CASSVGLAGGIYEQYF
-,TRBV25-1,16,TRBJ2-7,CASSESAGGGFYEQYF
-,TRBV7-2,15,TRBJ2-2,CASSLVPGYTGELFF
TRBD2,TRBV20-1,17,TRBJ2-7,CSARGGLGMASSYEQYF
-,TRBV7-9,14,TRBJ2-3,CASSWRAATDTQYF
-,TRBV6-5,12,TRBJ1-2,CASSSTGQGYTF
TRBD1,TRBV12-3/TRBV12-4,15,TRBJ1-1,CASSFWQGANTEAFF
-,TRBV9,14,TRBJ2-7,CASSVAPETYKQYF
TRBD2,TRBV3-1,16,TRBJ2-7,CASSLNGGDGAYEQYF
TRBD1,TRBV7-2,15,TRBJ2-3,CASSYRDRLTDTQYF
TRBD1,TRBV4-1,14,TRBJ1-1,CASSGRTGKTEAFF
-,TRBV12-5,13,TRBJ2-7,CASGGPGTYEQYF
-,TRBV7-3,12,TRBJ1-5,CASSLTRQAQHF
-,TRBV28,14,TRBJ1-4,CASVRPATNEKLFF
-,TRBV4-1,15,TRBJ2-1,CASSQSGSGLNEQFF